Shown below are 20 T cell receptor beta chains from a single sample sequenced in a study of control samples from healthy donors and cancer patients (dated by TCRdb to the early 2020s). The receptor library was made with the immunoSEQ multiplex PCR assay. The table was pulled from immuneACCESS by TCRdb, which kept in-frame rearrangements only. Such tables lose some clones; where checked, under half of the loss comes from unresolved V genes, and the rest has no known cause. The sample table records some 150,000 clones; roughly 93% of these occur just once. The leading ten clones occupy around 2.4% of the sample. Source material: blood. The receptors derive from a man aged 50 or older in good health.

The V and J genes are TRBV7-6 and TRBJ1-4; 7 bases fit TRBD1. The germline CDR1 and CDR2 sequences are SGHVS and FNYEAQ. After removal of 0 bases from V and 5 bases from J, the junction contained 6 bases not matched to a gene. The CDR3 extends over 16 amino acids. CDR3 bases: TGTGCCAGCAGCTTAGCTGTGGGCAGGGGGAATGAAAAACTGTTTTTT. As protein: CASSLAVGRGNEKLFF.

This chain uses TRBV5-1 with TRBJ1-1; D is ambiguous. V gave up 1 base and J gave up 1 base, with 14 bases separating them. Germline-derived CDR1 and CDR2 are SGHRS and YFSETQ. CDR3 length: 16 amino acids. The CDR3 DNA is TGCGCCAGCAGCTTGAATCCGGGTCAAGCGAACACTGAAGCTTTCTTT. Translating it yields CASSLNPGQANTEAFF.

J is TRBJ2-7 and V is TRBV4-1; 9 bases line up with TRBD2. The V gene end was trimmed by 2 bases and the J gene end by 0 bases; junction bases not matched to a gene: 5. The CDR3 consists of 16 residues. Germline V gene data show CDR1 as MGHRA and CDR2 as YSYEKL. The CDR3: CASSQTASGNSYEQYF. CDR3 DNA sequence: TGCGCCAGCAGCCAAACCGCTAGCGGGAACTCCTACGAGCAGTACTTC.

The rearrangement joins TRBV5-1 to TRBJ2-7; 9 nucleotides match TRBD1. Germline-derived CDR1 and CDR2 are SGHRS and YFSETQ. This CDR3 has 17 residues. The V and J ends lost 4 bases and 3 bases, in that order; junction bases with no gene match: 14. The CDR3 loop is CASSPIPPGQGLYEQYF. CDR3 nucleotide sequence: TGCGCCAGCAGCCCTATACCCCCGGGACAGGGTCTCTACGAGCAGTACTTC.

This chain joins TRBV9 and TRBJ2-1, with 9 bases that match TRBD2. The CDR3 contains 16 residues. Trimming at V came to 3 bases and at J to 4 bases, leaving 8 bases not matched to a gene. Germline lookup yields CDR1 SGDLS and CDR2 YYNGEE. The CDR3 protein is CASSALAGVGYNEQFF. CDR3 coding DNA: TGTGCCAGCAGCGCGTTAGCGGGAGTCGGTTACAATGAGCAGTTCTTC.

The V and J genes are TRBV28 and TRBJ2-3; D remains unclear. Deletions cut 4 bases from V and 5 bases from J, with 16 bases between. This CDR3 is 15 amino acids long. In germline, CDR1 is MDHEN, CDR2 SYDVKM. CDR3 residues: CASSWLASNIDTQYF. Written as DNA, the CDR3 is TGTGCCAGCAGTTGGTTGGCTAGTAATATAGATACGCAGTATTTT.

The chain joins TRBV28 to TRBJ1-5; tentative D call: TRBD1 (5 bases). The V gene lost 4 bases and the J gene lost 4 bases, with 20 bases spanning the gap. The CDR3 is 17 residues long. CDR1 is MDHEN, CDR2 SYDVKM, per germline. CDR3 in DNA: TGTGCCAGCAGTTCGCCGCTCGGGGGGGGACCTAATCAGCCCCAGCATTTT. Translated, it gives CASSSPLGGGPNQPQHF.

The genes are TRBV18 and TRBJ2-5; no clear D. V lost 2 bases, J lost 3 bases, and 4 bases lay in between. Germline lookup yields CDR1 KGHSH and CDR2 LQKENI. The CDR3 covers 12 residues. CDR3 in DNA: TGTGCCAGCTCACCAAGAGAAGAGACCCAGTACTTC. Translating it yields CASSPREETQYF.

The rearrangement joins TRBV5-1 to TRBJ2-7; TRBD2 matches 11 bases. This CDR3 has 17 residues. Germline-derived CDR1 and CDR2 are SGHRS and YFSETQ. V lost 0 bases and J lost 6; bases outside the gene matches: 11. CDR3 coding DNA: TGCGCCAGCAGCTTGGCTATGACTAGCGGGATGTCGCGCGAGCAGTACTTC. Its protein is CASSLAMTSGMSREQYF.

V gene TRBV19 combines with J gene TRBJ1-1, with TRBD1 as a possible D gene (6 bases). Trimming shortened V by 6 bases and J by 6 bases, and 17 bases separated the two germline ends. The CDR3 has 14 residues. Germline loops: CDR1 LNHDA, CDR2 SQIVND (reference sequence). This chain's CDR3 is CASREGGHYAEAFF. The CDR3 coding sequence is TGTGCCAGTAGGGAAGGGGGACATTACGCTGAAGCTTTCTTT.

This sequence joins TRBV5-6 and TRBJ2-7; weak D call: TRBD1 (6 bases). Trimming took off 0 bases at V and 1 base at J, with 8 bases between the two ends. Looked up from germline, CDR1 is SGHDT and CDR2 is YYEEEE. CDR3 size: 14 residues. The DNA of the CDR3 is TGTGCCAGCAGCTTGGATGGGACATCCTACGAGCAGTACTTC. As protein: CASSLDGTSYEQYF.

V usage is TRBV16 and J usage is TRBJ1-2; TRBD1 is a possible D gene (6 bases). This CDR3 spans 14 amino acids. Germline V gene sequence: CDR1 KGHSY, CDR2 FQNENV. V dropped 2 bases and J dropped 4 bases, with 11 bases sitting between them. The CDR3 loop is CASSQGRGGYGYTF. CDR3 in DNA: TGTGCCAGCAGCCAAGGCAGGGGTGGCTATGGCTACACCTTC.

This chain connects TRBV28 to TRBJ2-7; 8 bases agree with TRBD1. V trimming: 6 bases; J trimming: 5 bases; junction bases outside the gene matches: 0. Per germline, CDR1 MDHEN and CDR2 SYDVKM. This CDR3 spans 11 amino acids. This CDR3 reads CASRQGDEQYF. The CDR3 DNA reads as TGTGCCAGCAGACAGGGGGACGAGCAGTACTTC.

The CDR3 protein is CASSLAGTGRGQETQYF. The CDR3 DNA follows: TGTGCCAGCAGCTTAGCCGGGACAGGGCGAGGGCAAGAGACCCAGTACTTC. The V call is TRBV11-3, the J call TRBJ2-5; 9 bases are a match to TRBD1. The CDR3 is 17 amino acids. J lost 2 bases, V lost 1 base, and 8 bases had no gene match. Germline CDR1 SGHNT, CDR2 YENEEA.

This rearrangement joins TRBV3-1 (or the pseudogene TRBV3-2) to TRBJ2-7, with D perhaps TRBD1 (5 bases). CDR1 is LGHDT, CDR2 YNNKEL, per germline (reference sequence). V was trimmed by 5 bases and J by 4 bases, leaving 12 bases between them. This CDR3 has 13 residues. The CDR3: CASSTIQGYEQYF. DNA of the CDR3: TGTGCCAGCAGCACCATTCAGGGATACGAGCAGTACTTC.

The CDR3 loop reads CASRKNPTVRANEQFF. The CDR3 coding sequence is TGTGCCAGCAGAAAAAACCCGACCGTCAGGGCCAATGAGCAGTTCTTC. The J gene is TRBJ2-1, the V gene TRBV27; D may be TRBD1 (5 bases). The CDR3 runs 16 residues. With 6 bases removed from V and 6 bases from J, the gap between germline ends came to 21 bases. Germline-derived CDR1 and CDR2 are MNHEY and SMNVEV (reference sequence).

The chain couples TRBV5-6 to TRBJ2-5; D is undetermined. The CDR3 length is 13 residues. Germline V gives CDR1 SGHDT, CDR2 YYEEEE. Trimming cost V 1 base and J 4 bases, with 8 bases left between them. The CDR3 nucleotides are TGTGCCAGCAGCTTGTTCCTAGGAGAGACCCAGTACTTC. Protein product: CASSLFLGETQYF.

The chain carries TRBV28 and TRBJ2-7; 7 bases align to TRBD1. V was clipped by 6 bases and J by 0 bases; unmatched bases: 8. CDR1 and CDR2 (germline): MDHEN, SYDVKM. This CDR3 region has 15 residues. The CDR3 loop is CASSPRQGRSYEQYF. CDR3 DNA sequence: TGTGCCAGCAGCCCCAGACAGGGCCGCTCCTACGAGCAGTACTTC.

The gene calls are TRBV12-5 and TRBJ2-5; the D gene is possibly TRBD2 (5 bases). V was pared by 9 bases and J by 6 bases, with 11 bases between. Per germline, CDR1 LGHNT and CDR2 FRNRAP. This CDR3 has 11 residues. The CDR3 DNA sequence: TGTGCTAGCGGGATGGGAAAGACCCAGTACTTC. Translating it yields CASGMGKTQYF.

The genes are TRBV6-6 and TRBJ2-3; maybe TRBD2 (6 bases). Trimming removed 6 bases from V and 6 bases from J, with 22 bases in between. The CDR3 is 16 residues long. Per the germline V gene, CDR1 is MNHNY and CDR2 is SVGAGI (reference sequence). This CDR3 reads CASSPSDGPGGDTQYF. CDR3 DNA sequence: TGTGCCAGCAGCCCCTCGGACGGTCCTGGGGGGGATACGCAGTATTTT.